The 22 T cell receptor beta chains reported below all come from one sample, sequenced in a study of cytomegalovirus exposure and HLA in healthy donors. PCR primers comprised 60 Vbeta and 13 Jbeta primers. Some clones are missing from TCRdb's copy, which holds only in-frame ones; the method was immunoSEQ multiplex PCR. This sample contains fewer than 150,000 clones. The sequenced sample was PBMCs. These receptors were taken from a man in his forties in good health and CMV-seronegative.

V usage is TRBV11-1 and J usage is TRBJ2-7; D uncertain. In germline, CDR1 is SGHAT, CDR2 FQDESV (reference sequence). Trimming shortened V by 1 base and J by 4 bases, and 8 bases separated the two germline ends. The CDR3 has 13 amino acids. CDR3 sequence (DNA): TGTGCCAGCAGCTTAGGAATCGAGTACGAGCAGTACTTC. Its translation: CASSLGIEYEQYF.

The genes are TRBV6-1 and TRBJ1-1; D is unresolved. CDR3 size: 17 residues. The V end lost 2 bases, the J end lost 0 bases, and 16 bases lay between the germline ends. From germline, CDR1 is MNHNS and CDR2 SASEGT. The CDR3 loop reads CASSELILGFMNTEAFF. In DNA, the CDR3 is TGTGCCAGCAGTGAATTGATCCTCGGGTTCATGAACACTGAAGCTTTCTTT.

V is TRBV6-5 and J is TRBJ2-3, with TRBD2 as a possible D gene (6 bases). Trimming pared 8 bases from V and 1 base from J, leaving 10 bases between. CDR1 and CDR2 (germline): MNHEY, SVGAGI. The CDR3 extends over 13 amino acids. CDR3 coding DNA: TGTGCCAGCCGGAGGGCTGGCACAGATACGCAGTATTTT. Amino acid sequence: CASRRAGTDTQYF.

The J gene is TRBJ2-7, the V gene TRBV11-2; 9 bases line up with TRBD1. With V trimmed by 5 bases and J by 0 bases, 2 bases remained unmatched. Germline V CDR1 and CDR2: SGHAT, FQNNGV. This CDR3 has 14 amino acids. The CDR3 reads CASSPGQGSYEQYF. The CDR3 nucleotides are TGTGCCAGCAGCCCGGGACAGGGCTCCTACGAGCAGTACTTC. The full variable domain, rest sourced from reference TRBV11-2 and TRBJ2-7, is EAGVAQSPRYKIIEKRQSVAFWCNPISGHATLYWYQQILGQGPKLLIQFQNNGVVDDSQLPKDRFSAERLKGVDSTLKIQPAKLEDSAVYLCASSPGQGSYEQYFGPGTRLTVT.

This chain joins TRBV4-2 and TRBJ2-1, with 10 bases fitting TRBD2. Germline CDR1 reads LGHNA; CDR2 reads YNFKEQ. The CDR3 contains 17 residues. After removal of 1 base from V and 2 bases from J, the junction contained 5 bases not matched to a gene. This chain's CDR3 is CASSQGPSGGAYNEQFF. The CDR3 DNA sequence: TGTGCCAGCAGCCAAGGCCCCAGCGGGGGGGCCTACAATGAGCAGTTCTTC.

CDR3 residues: CASSYERGATETQYF. In DNA, the CDR3 is TGTGCCAGCAGTTACGAGCGGGGGGCCACGGAGACCCAGTACTTC. The gene calls are TRBV6-5 and TRBJ2-5, with TRBD2 matching 9 bases. Germline V gene lookup returns CDR1 MNHEY and CDR2 SVGAGI. Unmatched junction bases numbered 6, after V lost 2 bases and J lost 5 bases. The CDR3 spans 15 residues.

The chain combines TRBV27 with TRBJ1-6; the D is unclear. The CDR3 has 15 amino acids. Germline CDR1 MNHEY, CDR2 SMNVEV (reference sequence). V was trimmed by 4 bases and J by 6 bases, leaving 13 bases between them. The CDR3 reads CASSYKVGSNSPLHF. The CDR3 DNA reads TGTGCCAGCAGTTATAAAGTGGGGAGTAATTCACCCCTCCACTTT.

The CDR3 loop is CATTRQGSTTEAFF. CDR3 nucleotide sequence: TGTGCCACCACCCGACAGGGGTCCACCACTGAAGCTTTCTTT. The J gene is TRBJ1-1, the V gene TRBV19, with 8 nucleotides matching TRBD1. In germline, CDR1 is LNHDA, CDR2 SQIVND (reference sequence). CDR3 length: 14 residues. The V segment lost 10 bases and the J segment 4 bases; nucleotides outside the gene matches: 11.

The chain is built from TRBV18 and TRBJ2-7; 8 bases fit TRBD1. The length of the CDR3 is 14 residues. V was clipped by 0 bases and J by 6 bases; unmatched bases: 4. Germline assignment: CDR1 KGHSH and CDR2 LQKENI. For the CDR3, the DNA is TGTGCCAGCTCACCACCGGGACAGGACTTCGAGCAGTACTTC. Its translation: CASSPPGQDFEQYF. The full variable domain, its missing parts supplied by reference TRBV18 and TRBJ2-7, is NAGVMQNPRHLVRRRGQEARLRCSPMKGHSHVYWYRQLPEEGLKFMVYLQKENIIDESGMPKERFSAEFPKEGPSILRIQQVVRGDSAAYFCASSPPGQDFEQYFGPGTRLTVT.

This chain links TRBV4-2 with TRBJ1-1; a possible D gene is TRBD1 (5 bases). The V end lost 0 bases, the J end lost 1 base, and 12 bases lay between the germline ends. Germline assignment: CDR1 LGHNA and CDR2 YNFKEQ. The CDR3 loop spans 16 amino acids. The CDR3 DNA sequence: TGTGCCAGCAGCCAAGAACAGGAGCGCCCGAACACTGAAGCTTTCTTT. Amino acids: CASSQEQERPNTEAFF.

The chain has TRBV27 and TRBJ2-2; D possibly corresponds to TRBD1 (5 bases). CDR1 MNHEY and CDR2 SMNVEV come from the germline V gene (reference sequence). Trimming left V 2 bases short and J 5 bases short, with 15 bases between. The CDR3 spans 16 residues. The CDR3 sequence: CASSLLGHSQTGELFF. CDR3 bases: TGTGCCAGCAGTTTACTCGGACACTCACAGACCGGGGAGCTGTTTTTT.

The chain's CDR3 is CASSLEGQLYNEQFF. In DNA form, the CDR3 reads TGTGCCAGCAGCCTCGAGGGACAGCTGTACAATGAGCAGTTCTTC. The gene calls are TRBV7-2 and TRBJ2-1; 7 bases are a match to TRBD1. J was trimmed by 4 bases and V by 5 bases; bases with no gene match: 8. This CDR3 spans 15 amino acids. CDR1 and CDR2 (germline): SGHTA, FQGNSA.

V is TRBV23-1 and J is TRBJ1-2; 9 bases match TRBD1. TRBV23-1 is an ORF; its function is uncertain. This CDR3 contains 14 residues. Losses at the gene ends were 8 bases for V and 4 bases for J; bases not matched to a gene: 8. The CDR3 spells CASDTGGTPYGYTF. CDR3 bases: TGCGCCAGCGACACAGGGGGCACCCCCTATGGCTACACCTTC.

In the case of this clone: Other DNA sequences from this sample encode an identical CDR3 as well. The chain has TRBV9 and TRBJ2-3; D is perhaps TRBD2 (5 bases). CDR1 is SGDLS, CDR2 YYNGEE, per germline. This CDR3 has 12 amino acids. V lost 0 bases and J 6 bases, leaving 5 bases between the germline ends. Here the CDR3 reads CASSVGRDTQYF. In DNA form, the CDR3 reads TGTGCCAGCAGCGTAGGGAGGGATACGCAGTATTTT.

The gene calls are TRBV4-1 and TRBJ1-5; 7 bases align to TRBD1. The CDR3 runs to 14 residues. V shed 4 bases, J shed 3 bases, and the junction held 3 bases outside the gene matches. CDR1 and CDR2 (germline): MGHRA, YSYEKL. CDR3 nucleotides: TGCGCCAGCAGCCGCGGACAGGTCAATCAGCCCCAGCATTTT. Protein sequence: CASSRGQVNQPQHF.

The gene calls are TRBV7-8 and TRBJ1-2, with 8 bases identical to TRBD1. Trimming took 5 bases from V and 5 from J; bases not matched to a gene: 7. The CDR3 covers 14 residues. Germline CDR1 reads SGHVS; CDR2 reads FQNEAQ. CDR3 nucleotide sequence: TGTGCCAGCAGCCCAGCCGGGACAGGATATGGCTACACCTTC. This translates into CASSPAGTGYGYTF.

The CDR3 nucleotides read TGTGCCACCAGCAACCATGAAGGGGAACGTCAGCCCCAGCATTTT. Translation: CATSNHEGERQPQHF. The V gene is TRBV15, the J gene TRBJ1-5; possibly TRBD1 for D (5 bases). Germline CDR1 LNHNV, CDR2 YYDKDF (reference sequence). The CDR3 spans 15 residues. V was trimmed by 4 bases and J by 6 bases, leaving 16 bases between them.

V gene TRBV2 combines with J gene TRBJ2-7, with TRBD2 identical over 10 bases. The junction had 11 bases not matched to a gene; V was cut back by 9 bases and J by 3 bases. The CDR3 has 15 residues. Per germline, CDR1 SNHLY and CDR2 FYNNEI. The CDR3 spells CASRTNSGGIYEQYF. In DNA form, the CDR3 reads TGTGCCAGTAGAACTAATAGCGGGGGGATCTACGAGCAGTACTTC.

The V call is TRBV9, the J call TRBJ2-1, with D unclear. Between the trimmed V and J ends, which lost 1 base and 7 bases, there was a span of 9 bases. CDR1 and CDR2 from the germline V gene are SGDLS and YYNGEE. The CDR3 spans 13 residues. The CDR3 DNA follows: TGTGCCAGCAGCGTATTTAGCACGAATGAGCAGTTCTTC. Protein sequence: CASSVFSTNEQFF.

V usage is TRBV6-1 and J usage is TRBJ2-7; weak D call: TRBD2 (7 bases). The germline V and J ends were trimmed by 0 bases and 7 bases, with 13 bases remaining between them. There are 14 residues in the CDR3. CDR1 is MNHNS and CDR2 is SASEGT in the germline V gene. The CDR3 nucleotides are TGTGCCAGCAGTGAAGCGGGGGGGCTAGGGGAGCAGTACTTC. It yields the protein CASSEAGGLGEQYF.

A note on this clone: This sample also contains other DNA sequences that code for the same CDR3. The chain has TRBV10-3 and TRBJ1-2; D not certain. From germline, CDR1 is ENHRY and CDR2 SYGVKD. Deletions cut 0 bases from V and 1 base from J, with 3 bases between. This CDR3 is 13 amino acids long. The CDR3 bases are TGTGCCATCAGTGAGTCGAGTAACTATGGCTACACCTTC. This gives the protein CAISESSNYGYTF.

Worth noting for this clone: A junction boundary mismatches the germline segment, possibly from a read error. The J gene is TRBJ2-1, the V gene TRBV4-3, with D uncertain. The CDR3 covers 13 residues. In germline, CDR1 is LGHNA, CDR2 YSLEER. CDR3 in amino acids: CASSQEGYTEQFF. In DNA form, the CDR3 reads TGCGCCAGCAGCCAAGAGGGCTACACTGAGCAGTTCTTC.